The T cell receptor beta chain under discussion was sequenced for a study of blood T cell repertoires in COVID-19. The wider study: Recovery meant two consecutive negative NP/OP PCR tests, professional clearance, or resolved symptoms. Samples of COVID-19 (acute and convalescent) were obtained from the United States, Italy and Spain.

The CDR3 contains 13 residues. The ends lost 5 bases at V and 13 bases at J; junction bases unmatched: 5. CDR1 and CDR2 from the germline V gene are LNHDA and SQIVND (reference sequence). This table comes from immunoSEQ multiplex PCR, and its TCRdb copy is limited to in-frame clones, with some not included. The sample includes 330,000 or so clones, around 87% of them seen just once. This chain connects TRBV19 to TRBJ2-1, with TRBD2 identical over 13 bases. The sample taken for sequencing was PBMCs or T cells enriched from blood (not recorded which). This sequence originates from a middle-aged man in a cohort exposed to, infected with or recovered from COVID-19 (not recorded which). In DNA form, the CDR3 reads TGTGCCAGTAGTTCGACTAGCGGGAGGAAACAGTTCTTC. Translated, it gives CASSSTSGRKQFF.